This TCR beta chain derives from a study of blood T cell repertoires in COVID-19. The overall study: Sites across the United States, Italy and Spain contributed samples from acute and convalescent COVID-19. T cells, B-cell-depleted T cells, or PBMCs provided the cDNA or gDNA that served as material.

Between the trimmed V and J ends, which lost 3 bases and 8 bases, there was a span of 16 bases. Germline CDR1 and CDR2: KGHSH and LQKENI. This CDR3 is built from 14 residues. As handled by the study authors: Quantification of nucleated cells was approximated via reference gene primer amplification. Here immunoSEQ multiplex PCR was the method, and the copy in TCRdb shows in-frame clones only, minus some. The D gene and trimming were derived from the DNA, and the V and J assignments and clone size from that table. The sample holds about 170,000 clones, almost 85% seen once. This clone has a single count.

This clonotype originated in a woman aged 80 or older with acute or convalescent COVID-19. The V and J genes are TRBV18 and TRBJ1-1; possibly TRBD1 for D (6 bases). The specimen was peripheral blood. The CDR3 is CASSPSSKDSEAFF. The CDR3 DNA follows: TGTGCCAGCTCACCCTCGTCAAAGGACAGCGAAGCTTTCTTT.